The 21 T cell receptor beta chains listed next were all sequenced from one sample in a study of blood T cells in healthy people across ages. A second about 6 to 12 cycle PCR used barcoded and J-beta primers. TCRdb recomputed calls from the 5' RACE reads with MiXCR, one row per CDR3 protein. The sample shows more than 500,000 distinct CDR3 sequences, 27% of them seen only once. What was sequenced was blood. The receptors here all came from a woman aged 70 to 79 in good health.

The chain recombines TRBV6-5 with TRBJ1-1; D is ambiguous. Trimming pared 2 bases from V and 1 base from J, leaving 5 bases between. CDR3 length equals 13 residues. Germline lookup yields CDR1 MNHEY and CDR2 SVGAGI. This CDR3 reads CASSYRTNTEAFF. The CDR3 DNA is TGTGCCAGCAGTTACCGAACGAACACTGAAGCTTTCTTT.

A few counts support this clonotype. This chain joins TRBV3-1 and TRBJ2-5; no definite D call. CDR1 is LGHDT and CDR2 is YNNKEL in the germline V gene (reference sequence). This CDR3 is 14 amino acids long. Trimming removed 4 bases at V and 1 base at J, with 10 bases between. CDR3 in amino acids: CASSPQRFQETQYF. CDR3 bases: TGTGCCAGCAGCCCGCAGCGATTCCAAGAGACCCAGTACTTC.

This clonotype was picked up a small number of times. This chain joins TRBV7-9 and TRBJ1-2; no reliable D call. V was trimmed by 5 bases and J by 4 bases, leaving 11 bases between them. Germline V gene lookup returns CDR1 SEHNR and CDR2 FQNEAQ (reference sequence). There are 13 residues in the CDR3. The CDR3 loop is CASSPRQTYGYTF. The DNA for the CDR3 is TGTGCCAGCAGCCCCCGGCAGACCTATGGCTACACCTTC.

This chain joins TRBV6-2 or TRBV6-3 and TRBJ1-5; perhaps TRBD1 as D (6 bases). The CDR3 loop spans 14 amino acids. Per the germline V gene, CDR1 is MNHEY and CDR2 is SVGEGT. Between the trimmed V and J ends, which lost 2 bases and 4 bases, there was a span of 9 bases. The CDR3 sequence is CASSYRTENQPQHF. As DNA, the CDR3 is TGTGCCAGCAGTTACCGGACAGAGAATCAGCCCCAGCATTTT.

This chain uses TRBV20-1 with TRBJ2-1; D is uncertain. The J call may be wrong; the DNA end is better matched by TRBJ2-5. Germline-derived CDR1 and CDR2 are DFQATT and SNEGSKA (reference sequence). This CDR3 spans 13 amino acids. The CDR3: CSARDRVSETQYF. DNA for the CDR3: TGCAGTGCTAGAGATAGAGTTTCCGAGACCCAGTACTTC.

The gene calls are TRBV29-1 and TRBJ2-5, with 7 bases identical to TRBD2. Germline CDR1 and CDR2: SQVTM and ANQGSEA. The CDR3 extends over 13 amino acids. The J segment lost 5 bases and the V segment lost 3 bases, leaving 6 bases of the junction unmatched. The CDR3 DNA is TGCAGCGTTGACCGGGGAGGGAGTGAGACCCAGTACTTC. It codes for CSVDRGGSETQYF.

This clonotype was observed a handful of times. CDR3 in DNA: TGTGCCAGCAGCGTAGAAGCTAGCGGGGGGATTGGGTCCTACGAGCAGTACTTC. Protein product: CASSVEASGGIGSYEQYF. The chain employs TRBV9 and TRBJ2-7, with 11 bases fitting TRBD2. Germline V gene data show CDR1 as SGDLS and CDR2 as YYNGEE. V shed 0 bases and J 1 base; nucleotides not matched to a gene: 9. The CDR3 runs to 18 residues. The full variable domain, its missing parts supplied by reference TRBV9 and TRBJ2-7, is DSGVTQTPKHLITATGQRVTLRCSPRSGDLSVYWYQQSLDQGLQFLIQYYNGEERAKGNILERFSAQQFPDLHSELNLSSLELGDSALYFCASSVEASGGIGSYEQYFGPGTRLTVT.

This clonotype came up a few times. In DNA form, the CDR3 reads TGTGCCAGCAGCCTGGGACAGCAGGAACCCTTAGCCAAAAACATTCAGTACTTC. Its protein is CASSLGQQEPLAKNIQYF. V usage is TRBV7-7 and J usage is TRBJ2-4; 7 positions agree with TRBD1. This CDR3 spans 18 amino acids. Germline V lookup: CDR1 SSHAT, CDR2 FNYEAQ (reference sequence). J was trimmed by 0 bases and V by 5 bases; bases with no gene match: 13.

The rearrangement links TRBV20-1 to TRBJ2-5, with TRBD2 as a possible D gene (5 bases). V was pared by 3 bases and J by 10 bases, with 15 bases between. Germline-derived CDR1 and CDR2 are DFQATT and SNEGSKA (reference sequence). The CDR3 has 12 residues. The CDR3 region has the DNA TGCAGTGCTAGTGGACTCCAACGAATCCAGTACTTC. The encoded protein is CSASGLQRIQYF.

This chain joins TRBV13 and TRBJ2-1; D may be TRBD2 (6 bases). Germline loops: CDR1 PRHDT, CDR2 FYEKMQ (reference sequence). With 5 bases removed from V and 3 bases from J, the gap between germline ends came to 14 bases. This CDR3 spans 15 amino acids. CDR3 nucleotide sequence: TGTGCCAGCAGCCCCCAGGTGGGGGGCTACAATGAGCAGTTCTTC. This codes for CASSPQVGGYNEQFF.

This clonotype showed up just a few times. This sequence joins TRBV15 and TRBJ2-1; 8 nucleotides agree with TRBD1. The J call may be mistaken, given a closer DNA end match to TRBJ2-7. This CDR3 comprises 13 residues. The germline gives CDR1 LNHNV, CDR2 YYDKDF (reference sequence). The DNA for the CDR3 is TGTGCCACCAGCACAAGAACAGGGGGAGAGCAGTACTTC. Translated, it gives CATSTRTGGEQYF.

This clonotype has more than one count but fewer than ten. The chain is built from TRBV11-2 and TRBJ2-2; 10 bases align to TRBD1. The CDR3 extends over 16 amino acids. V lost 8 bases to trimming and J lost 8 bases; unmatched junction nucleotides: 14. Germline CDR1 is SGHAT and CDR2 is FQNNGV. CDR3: CASATPDRGQGGELFF. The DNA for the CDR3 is TGTGCCAGCGCGACACCTGACAGGGGGCAAGGTGGGGAGCTGTTTTTT.

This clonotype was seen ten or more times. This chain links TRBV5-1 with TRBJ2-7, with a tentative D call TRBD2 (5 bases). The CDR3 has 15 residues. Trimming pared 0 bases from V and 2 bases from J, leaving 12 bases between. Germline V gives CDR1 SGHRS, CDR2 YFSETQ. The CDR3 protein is CASSLAGQTTYEQYF. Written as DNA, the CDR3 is TGCGCCAGCAGCTTGGCCGGGCAGACTACCTACGAGCAGTACTTC.

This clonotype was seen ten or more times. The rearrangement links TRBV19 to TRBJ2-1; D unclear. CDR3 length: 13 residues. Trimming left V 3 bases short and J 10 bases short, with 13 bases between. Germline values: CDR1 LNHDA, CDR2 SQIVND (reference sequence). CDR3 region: CASSMNGRREQFF. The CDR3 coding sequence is TGTGCCAGTAGTATGAATGGCCGAAGGGAGCAGTTCTTC.

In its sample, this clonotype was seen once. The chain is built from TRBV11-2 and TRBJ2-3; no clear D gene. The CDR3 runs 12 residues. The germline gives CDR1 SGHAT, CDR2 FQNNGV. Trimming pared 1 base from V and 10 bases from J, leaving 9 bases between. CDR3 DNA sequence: TGTGCCAGCAGCTTAGGAACCGGTCCGCAGTATTTT. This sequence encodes CASSLGTGPQYF.

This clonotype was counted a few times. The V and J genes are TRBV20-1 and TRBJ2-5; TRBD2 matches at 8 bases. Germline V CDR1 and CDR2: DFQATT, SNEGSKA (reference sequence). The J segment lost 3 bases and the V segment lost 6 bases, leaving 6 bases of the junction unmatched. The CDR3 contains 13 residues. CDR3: CSALLLAEETQYF. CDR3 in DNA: TGCAGTGCCCTTTTACTAGCGGAAGAGACCCAGTACTTC.

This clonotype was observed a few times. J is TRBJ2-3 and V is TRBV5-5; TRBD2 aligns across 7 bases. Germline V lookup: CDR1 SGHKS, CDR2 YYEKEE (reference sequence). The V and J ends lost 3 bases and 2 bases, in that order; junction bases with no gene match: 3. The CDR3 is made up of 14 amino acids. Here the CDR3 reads CASSSGGTTDTQYF. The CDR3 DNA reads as TGTGCCAGCAGCTCCGGGGGGACCACAGATACGCAGTATTTT.

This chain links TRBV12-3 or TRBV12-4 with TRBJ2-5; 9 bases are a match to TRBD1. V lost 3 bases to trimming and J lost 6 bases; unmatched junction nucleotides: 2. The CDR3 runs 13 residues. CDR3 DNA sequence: TGTGCCAGCAGTTTGGGGACAGGGAAGACCCAGTACTTC. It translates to CASSLGTGKTQYF.

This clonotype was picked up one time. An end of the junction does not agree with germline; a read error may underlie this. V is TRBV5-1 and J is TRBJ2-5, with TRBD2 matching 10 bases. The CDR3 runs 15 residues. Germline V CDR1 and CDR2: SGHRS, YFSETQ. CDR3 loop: CASSSSGGPQEIQYF. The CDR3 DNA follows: TGCGCCAGCAGCTCTAGCGGGGGCCCTCAAGAGATCCAGTACTTC.

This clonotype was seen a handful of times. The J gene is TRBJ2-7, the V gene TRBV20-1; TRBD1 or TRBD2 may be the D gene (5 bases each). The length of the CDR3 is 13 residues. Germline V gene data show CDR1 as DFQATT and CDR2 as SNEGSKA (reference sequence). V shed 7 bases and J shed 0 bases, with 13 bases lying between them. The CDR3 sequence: CSVRGPTSYEQYF. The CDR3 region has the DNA TGCAGTGTTAGGGGACCGACCTCCTACGAGCAGTACTTC.

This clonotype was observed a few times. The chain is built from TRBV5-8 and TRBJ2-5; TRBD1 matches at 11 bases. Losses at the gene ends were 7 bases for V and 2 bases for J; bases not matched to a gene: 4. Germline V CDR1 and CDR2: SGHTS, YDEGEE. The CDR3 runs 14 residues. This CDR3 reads CASPRDRGQETQYF. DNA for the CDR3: TGTGCCAGCCCCCGGGACAGGGGGCAAGAGACCCAGTACTTC.